This T cell receptor (beta chain) was captured in a study of cytomegalovirus exposure and HLA in healthy donors. With respect to this clone: Antigen specificity is unknown.

Primers included in the PCR were 60 Vbeta and 13 Jbeta primers. Only in-frame clones appear in the TCRdb table, and some are missing; sequencing was by immunoSEQ multiplex PCR. The sample has under 120,000 clones; 74% are singletons. Deletions cut 4 bases from V and 5 bases from J, with 14 bases between. The CDR3 extends over 14 amino acids. Per germline, CDR1 SGDLS and CDR2 YYNGEE. Points from the study as a whole: The only immune exposure information that was available was CMV serostatus.

The rearrangement joins TRBV9 to TRBJ2-3, with D tentatively TRBD1 (5 bases). Material for sequencing was PBMCs. The sequence derives from a man over 45 in good health and CMV-seropositive. The CDR3 spells CASSSRPGQDTQYF. The CDR3 DNA reads TGTGCCAGCAGCTCCAGACCAGGGCAAGATACGCAGTATTTT.